Each of the 23 T cell receptor beta chains below was sequenced from the same sample in a study of Graves' ophthalmopathy and Graves' hyperthyroidism. Researchers took RNA transcripts and amplified TCR beta CDR3 regions from them. An initial RT-PCR round employing HTBI primers preceded a second-round multiplex PCR. Each CDR3 protein gets one entry after TCRdb re-called the multiplex PCR reads with MiXCR. The sample yields 200,000 to 250,000 distinct CDR3 sequences, approximately 28% seen once. The sample taken for sequencing was peripheral blood. The receptors were sampled from a man between 45 and 60 years old with Graves' ophthalmopathy.

CDR3: CAIGGPTGEQFF. The CDR3 DNA follows: TGTGCCATTGGCGGACCCACCGGGGAGCAGTTCTTC. V and J are TRBV10-3 and TRBJ2-1; no reliable D call. Trimming took off 9 bases at V and 10 bases at J, with 16 bases between the two ends. This CDR3 spans 12 amino acids. The germline V gene encodes CDR1 ENHRY and CDR2 SYGVKD.

This clonotype has at least ten counts. V is TRBV4-1 and J is TRBJ1-5; D is uncertain. Trimming cost V 1 base and J 5 bases, with 3 bases left between them. The CDR3 spans 12 residues. The germline gives CDR1 MGHRA, CDR2 YSYEKL. The CDR3 DNA follows: TGCGCCAGCAGCCAAGGAGATCAGCCCCAGCATTTT. It is translated as CASSQGDQPQHF.

This clonotype was seen at least ten times. V and J are TRBV29-1 and TRBJ2-4, with no clear D. The CDR3 consists of 13 residues. Trimming removed 5 bases from V and 0 bases from J, with 8 bases in between. CDR1 SQVTM and CDR2 ANQGSEA come from the germline V gene. The CDR3 region is CSVKDLAKNIQYF. The CDR3 DNA sequence: TGCAGCGTTAAGGATCTAGCCAAAAACATTCAGTACTTC.

As to this clonotype: At one boundary the junction diverges from the germline segment, which might be a read error. The rearrangement links TRBV5-1 to TRBJ1-1, with a tentative D call TRBD1 (5 bases). This CDR3 is built from 14 residues. The germline V gene encodes CDR1 SGHRS and CDR2 YFSETQ. The CDR3: CVSSLGHPGTEAFF. The CDR3 DNA is TGCGTCAGCAGCCTTGGACATCCCGGAACTGAAGCTTTCTTT.

This clonotype was picked up many times. The chain is built from TRBV10-3 and TRBJ2-7, with D uncertain. The CDR3 consists of 14 residues. Trimming removed 4 bases from V and 1 base from J, with 11 bases in between. The germline gives CDR1 ENHRY, CDR2 SYGVKD. CDR3 sequence (DNA): TGTGCCATCAGTGTCCGGAAAGTATCCTACGAGCAGTACTTC. Translation: CAISVRKVSYEQYF.

This clonotype showed up many times. This sequence joins TRBV29-1 and TRBJ1-2, with D unclear. The V end lost 5 bases, the J end lost 4 bases, and 8 bases lay between the germline ends. The CDR3 is made up of 11 amino acids. Germline CDR1 reads SQVTM; CDR2 reads ANQGSEA. CDR3 DNA sequence: TGCAGCGTTTTAGGGTCCTATGGCTACACCTTC. The encoded protein is CSVLGSYGYTF.

This clonotype was picked up a small number of times. The rearrangement links TRBV2 to TRBJ1-5; D is unclear. CDR3 length: 13 amino acids. V was shortened by 4 bases and J by 5 bases, with 9 bases between the two germline ends. From germline, CDR1 is SNHLY and CDR2 FYNNEI. As DNA, the CDR3 is TGTGCCAGCAGTGTCACAGAGGATCAGCCCCAGCATTTT. The encoded protein is CASSVTEDQPQHF.

This clonotype was counted at least ten times. This rearrangement joins TRBV10-1 to TRBJ2-7; 8 nucleotides line up with TRBD2. The CDR3 totals 15 residues. V was pared by 4 bases and J by 7 bases, with 12 bases of the junction left unmatched. Germline loops: CDR1 WNHNN, CDR2 SYGVQD (reference sequence). CDR3 protein: CASSVGTSGGLEQYF. CDR3 coding DNA: TGCGCCAGCAGTGTGGGAACTAGCGGAGGTCTTGAGCAGTACTTC.

In its sample, this clonotype was seen many times. The chain recombines TRBV6-2 or TRBV6-3 with TRBJ2-5; 8 nucleotides line up with TRBD2. The CDR3 has 14 residues. Germline values: CDR1 MNHEY, CDR2 SVGEGT. J gave up 5 bases and V 5 bases, and 7 bases lay outside the gene matches. CDR3 sequence: CASSTAGVRETQYF. CDR3 nucleotide sequence: TGTGCCAGCAGTACAGCGGGGGTCCGGGAGACCCAGTACTTC.

V usage is TRBV19 and J usage is TRBJ2-7; 9 nucleotides line up with TRBD2. The CDR3 runs to 15 residues. Trimming removed 5 bases from V and 0 bases from J; junction bases left unmatched: 5. Germline CDR1 is LNHDA and CDR2 is SQIVND (reference sequence). The CDR3 reads CASSAGLASSYEQYF. The CDR3 coding sequence is TGTGCCAGTAGTGCGGGACTAGCCTCCTCCTACGAGCAGTACTTC. The variable domain in full, completed from reference TRBV19 and TRBJ2-7, reads DGGITQSPKYLFRKEGQNVTLSCEQNLNHDAMYWYRQDPGQGLRLIYYSQIVNDFQKGDIAEGYSVSREKKESFPLTVTSAQKNPTAFYLCASSAGLASSYEQYFGPGTRLTVT.

This sequence joins TRBV3-1 and TRBJ2-2, with TRBD1 matching over 7 bases. CDR3 length: 17 amino acids. Germline assignment: CDR1 LGHDT and CDR2 YNNKEL (reference sequence). V was clipped by 4 bases and J by 1 base; unmatched bases: 9. CDR3 region: CASSLGTASLNTGELFF. The DNA for the CDR3 is TGTGCCAGCAGCCTCGGGACAGCAAGCTTGAACACCGGGGAGCTGTTTTTT.

The V gene is TRBV12-3 or TRBV12-4, the J gene TRBJ2-7; D possibly corresponds to TRBD1 (5 bases). The ends were cut back, 6 bases at V and 0 bases at J, with 12 bases in the middle. CDR3 length: 14 amino acids. The CDR3 here is CASSRSTASYEQYF. The CDR3 coding sequence is TGTGCCAGCAGCCGCTCGACAGCCTCCTACGAGCAGTACTTC.

The table lists this clonotype with many counts. The chain employs TRBV6-5 and TRBJ2-5; TRBD2 matches at 11 bases. Germline V gene sequence: CDR1 MNHEY, CDR2 SVGAGI. The ends lost 6 bases at V and 5 bases at J; junction bases unmatched: 5. The CDR3 has 14 residues. The DNA of the CDR3 is TGTGCCAGCAGGGCTCTAGCGGGAGGTGAGACCCAGTACTTC. Encoded protein: CASRALAGGETQYF.

This clonotype was counted many times. V and J are TRBV6-5 and TRBJ2-7, with 9 bases fitting TRBD2. J lost 2 bases, V lost 7 bases, and 9 bases had no gene match. Germline CDR1 and CDR2: MNHEY and SVGAGI. The CDR3 covers 15 residues. The CDR3 loop is CASTYEASGTYEQYF. The CDR3 region has the DNA TGTGCCAGCACCTACGAGGCTAGCGGGACCTACGAGCAGTACTTC.

The chain joins TRBV7-8 to TRBJ1-3; D gene ambiguous. Trimming removed 1 base from V and 8 bases from J, with 12 bases in between. Germline V gene lookup returns CDR1 SGHVS and CDR2 FQNEAQ. The length of the CDR3 is 14 residues. The CDR3 bases are TGTGCCAGCAGCTTAGGCATCCTCGACCACACCATATATTTT. Protein sequence: CASSLGILDHTIYF.

This clonotype was seen many times. The chain couples TRBV11-2 to TRBJ2-2; D call uncertain. This CDR3 has 17 residues. CDR1 is SGHAT and CDR2 is FQNNGV in the germline V gene. The V end was cut by 0 bases, the J end by 6 bases, with 17 bases between. CDR3: CASSLDLAAPLAGELFF. CDR3 sequence (DNA): TGTGCCAGCAGCTTAGATCTGGCGGCCCCTTTAGCCGGGGAGCTGTTTTTT.

The table lists this clonotype with a few counts. The rearrangement links TRBV6-1 to TRBJ2-5, with TRBD2 identical over 7 bases. The junction had 17 bases not matched to a gene; V was cut back by 7 bases and J by 3 bases. Looked up from germline, CDR1 is MNHNS and CDR2 is SASEGT. The CDR3 is made up of 17 amino acids. The DNA for the CDR3 is TGTGCCAGCACCTTGAAATGGGCTCCTCGGGAGGAAGAGACCCAGTACTTC. Translating gives CASTLKWAPREEETQYF.

This clonotype was observed many times. V is TRBV15 and J is TRBJ1-2; no definite D call. V was clipped by 1 base and J by 8 bases, with 11 bases between them. Germline V gene lookup returns CDR1 LNHNV and CDR2 YYDKDF (reference sequence). The CDR3 spans 13 residues. The CDR3 region is CATSRGSQGGYTF. CDR3 nucleotides: TGTGCCACCAGCAGAGGGTCACAAGGCGGCTACACCTTC.

The chain couples TRBV7-6 to TRBJ2-7; D remains ambiguous. Trimming stripped 5 bases from V and 4 bases from J, with 18 bases between. Germline V CDR1 and CDR2: SGHVS, FNYEAQ. The CDR3 sequence is 15 residues long. CDR3: CASSPQTGVAYEQYF. The DNA of the CDR3 is TGTGCCAGCAGCCCCCAAACGGGCGTAGCTTACGAGCAGTACTTC.

The table lists this clonotype with many counts. This chain joins TRBV24-1 and TRBJ2-7; 7 positions agree with TRBD1. Trimming at V came to 7 bases and at J to 6 bases, leaving 20 bases not matched to a gene. Per the germline V gene, CDR1 is KGHDR and CDR2 is SFDVKD. This CDR3 is 17 amino acids long. CDR3 nucleotides: TGTGCCACCAGAAAGACAGGGATCCCCTCGACGGTCTGCGAGCAGTACTTC. As protein: CATRKTGIPSTVCEQYF.

This clonotype was counted many times. This chain joins TRBV19 and TRBJ2-2, with unresolved D. The V end was cut by 3 bases, the J end by 2 bases, with 10 bases between. Germline V gives CDR1 LNHDA, CDR2 SQIVND (reference sequence). CDR3 size: 15 residues. The CDR3 DNA reads TGTGCCAGTAGTATGGCCGAAGTAAACACCGGGGAGCTGTTTTTT. Amino acid sequence: CASSMAEVNTGELFF.

This clonotype was counted at least ten times. The rearrangement joins TRBV11-2 to TRBJ1-1, with a possible D match to TRBD1 (6 bases). CDR1 is SGHAT, CDR2 FQNNGV, per germline. V lost 4 bases, J lost 8 bases, and 20 bases lay in between. This CDR3 has 15 amino acids. The CDR3 region is CASSWDKGIGQEAFF. CDR3 bases: TGTGCCAGCAGCTGGGACAAAGGGATAGGCCAGGAAGCTTTCTTT.

This chain connects TRBV28 to TRBJ1-1; D call uncertain. The CDR3 is 17 residues long. The ends were cut back, 6 bases at V and 0 bases at J, with 20 bases in the middle. Germline values: CDR1 MDHEN, CDR2 SYDVKM. CDR3 amino acids: CASSRPLGGVMNTEAFF. The CDR3 nucleotides read TGTGCCAGCAGCCGACCTCTGGGTGGGGTTATGAACACTGAAGCTTTCTTT.